This section outlines one T cell receptor beta chain sequence together with its context. Its antigen is as yet unknown. This entry comes from a study of human T cells and chemical hapten exposure. TCRdb ran MiXCR on the RACE reads and lists one entry per CDR3 protein. The repertoire holds about 400,000 distinct CDR3 sequences, with about 6% as singletons. Time point of the sample: patch test 2, 6 weeks after DPC sensitization. The treatment here: therapeutic diphenylcyclopropenone sensitization with weekly scalp DPC. General study results and limits: Expanded TCRs produced significantly more large CDR3 similarity clusters than controls did. Counts of TCRs above 1 in 1000 frequency stayed unchanged with DPC sensitization.

The V and J ends lost 3 bases and 7 bases respectively, with 19 bases between them. Germline V gene lookup returns CDR1 DFQATT and CDR2 SNEGSKA (reference sequence). This CDR3 is built from 15 residues. V is TRBV20-1 and J is TRBJ1-5; a possible D gene is TRBD1 (6 bases). The receptor was isolated from a woman in her late teens or twenties with alopecia areata. Some clones in this sample may be carry-over from other donors' samples. The specimen was whole blood, collected in connection with sensitization to the hapten diphenylcyclopropenone (DPC). DNA for the CDR3: TGCAGTGCTAGGGGGGGGGCGCAAGAGTGGCAGCCCCAGCATTTT. Protein sequence: CSARGGAQEWQPQHF.